These 27 T cell receptor beta chains were sequenced from one sample in a study of T cells in Graves' hyperthyroidism and ophthalmopathy. TCR beta CDR3 sequences were amplified from RNA transcripts. TCR CDR3 underwent first-round RT-PCR with the HTBI primer set. Each CDR3 protein gets one entry after TCRdb re-called the multiplex PCR reads with MiXCR. Counted here are almost 600,000 distinct CDR3 sequences, 14% occurring once; the ten biggest clones make up 4.5% to 6%. The sample was blood. The origin of the receptors is a woman between 25 and 40 years old with Graves' hyperthyroidism that later progressed to Graves' ophthalmopathy.

V usage is TRBV5-1 and J usage is TRBJ2-2; a possible D gene is TRBD1 (6 bases). V dropped 2 bases and J dropped 5 bases, with 13 bases sitting between them. Germline V lookup: CDR1 SGHRS, CDR2 YFSETQ. CDR3 length: 15 amino acids. CDR3 loop: CASSLTRGNTGELFF. Written as DNA, the CDR3 is TGCGCCAGCAGCTTAACCAGGGGAAATACCGGGGAGCTGTTTTTT.

The chain recombines TRBV4-1 with TRBJ1-1; a weak D match, TRBD1 (5 bases). Deletions cut 1 base from V and 3 bases from J, with 12 bases between. There are 15 residues in the CDR3. The germline V gene encodes CDR1 MGHRA and CDR2 YSYEKL. The CDR3 DNA reads TGCGCCAGCAGCCAAGGAGAGACAGTCGACACTGAAGCTTTCTTT. As protein: CASSQGETVDTEAFF.

This clonotype was recorded many times. The genes are TRBV6-1 and TRBJ2-7; 8 nucleotides align to TRBD1. The ends lost 0 bases at V and 0 bases at J; junction bases unmatched: 4. Per the germline V gene, CDR1 is MNHNS and CDR2 is SASEGT. The length of the CDR3 is 16 residues. CDR3 bases: TGTGCCAGCAGTGAAGCTGGACAGGGAGGCTCCTACGAGCAGTACTTC. Translated: CASSEAGQGGSYEQYF.

The table lists this clonotype with many counts. V gene TRBV29-1 combines with J gene TRBJ2-1; TRBD1 is a possible D gene (6 bases). V was clipped by 8 bases and J by 5 bases, with 19 bases between them. There are 14 residues in the CDR3. Germline V lookup: CDR1 SQVTM, CDR2 ANQGSEA. The CDR3: CSFRDMGRDNEQFF. In nucleotides, the CDR3 is TGCAGCTTCCGGGACATGGGGAGAGACAATGAGCAGTTCTTC.

V is TRBV5-1 and J is TRBJ2-3, with D uncertain. The V gene's germline CDR1 is SGHRS and CDR2 YFSETQ. This CDR3 comprises 13 residues. V was clipped by 3 bases and J by 2 bases, with 7 bases between them. The CDR3 reads CASSWMNTDTQYF. CDR3 in DNA: TGCGCCAGCAGCTGGATGAACACAGATACGCAGTATTTT.

Many counts were recorded for this clonotype. The V call is TRBV28, the J call TRBJ1-1; tentatively, D is TRBD1 (6 bases). CDR3 length equals 14 residues. Per germline, CDR1 MDHEN and CDR2 SYDVKM. V was trimmed by 6 bases and J by 4 bases, leaving 15 bases between them. CDR3: CASSQQGRFTEAFF. The CDR3 DNA is TGTGCCAGCAGCCAACAGGGAAGGTTCACTGAAGCTTTCTTT.

This chain connects TRBV6-6 to TRBJ1-1, with D perhaps matching TRBD1 (6 bases). Trimming pared 0 bases from V and 1 base from J, leaving 9 bases between. CDR1 and CDR2 from the germline V gene are MNHNY and SVGAGI (reference sequence). The CDR3 is 15 amino acids. The CDR3 protein is CASSYSGQQNTEAFF. The CDR3 bases are TGTGCCAGCAGTTACTCAGGACAGCAGAACACTGAAGCTTTCTTT.

This clonotype was recorded many times. The chain joins TRBV24-1 to TRBJ1-1; perhaps TRBD1 as D (5 bases). The germline CDR1 and CDR2 sequences are KGHDR and SFDVKD. The CDR3 length is 14 residues. Trimming removed 4 bases from V and 1 base from J, with 9 bases in between. This CDR3 reads CATSERDGNTEAFF. As DNA, the CDR3 is TGTGCCACCAGTGAGAGGGACGGGAACACTGAAGCTTTCTTT.

This clonotype was detected a few times. V usage is TRBV12-3 or TRBV12-4 and J usage is TRBJ2-2; D is ambiguous. The V and J ends lost 5 bases and 4 bases respectively, with 23 bases between them. The CDR3 covers 18 residues. The CDR3 reads CASSERPRFRTGTGELFF. DNA of the CDR3: TGTGCCAGCAGTGAAAGGCCCAGATTCCGGACGGGCACCGGGGAGCTGTTTTTT.

The chain joins TRBV20-1 to TRBJ1-6, with a possible D match to TRBD1 (5 bases). Trimming took 0 bases from V and 0 from J, leaving 12 bases between them. This CDR3 has 17 amino acids. Germline loops: CDR1 DFQATT, CDR2 SNEGSKA (reference sequence). In nucleotides, the CDR3 is TGCAGTGCTAGAGATCTTTGGGGGGACTCCTATAATTCACCCCTCCACTTT. As protein: CSARDLWGDSYNSPLHF.

This clonotype was detected many times. This chain connects TRBV5-8 to TRBJ1-2; the D gene is possibly TRBD1 (5 bases). This CDR3 has 13 residues. The V gene lost 0 bases and the J gene lost 5 bases, with 8 bases spanning the gap. CDR1 and CDR2 (germline): SGHTS, YDEGEE. The CDR3 coding sequence is TGTGCCAGCAGCTTGGGACAGCTTTATGGCTACACCTTC. Translation gives CASSLGQLYGYTF.

The CDR3 bases are TGCAGTTGGGGGGGGGCGGGCTACAATGAGCAGTTCTTC. Residues: CSWGGAGYNEQFF. V usage is TRBV20-1 and J usage is TRBJ2-1; TRBD2 is a possible D gene (7 bases). V was clipped by 8 bases and J by 3 bases, with 14 bases between them. This CDR3 has 13 residues. Germline V lookup: CDR1 DFQATT, CDR2 SNEGSKA (reference sequence).

This clonotype was seen at least ten times. V is TRBV20-1 and J is TRBJ1-2, with D possibly TRBD1 on 6 matching bases. Germline V gene data show CDR1 as DFQATT and CDR2 as SNEGSKA (reference sequence). Trimming left V 3 bases short and J 4 bases short, with 12 bases between. The CDR3 has 13 amino acids. The CDR3 DNA reads as TGCAGTGCTAGGGAGGGGGTAGGCTATGGCTACACCTTC. Translation: CSAREGVGYGYTF.

The chain combines TRBV29-1 with TRBJ1-4; D unresolved. CDR1 and CDR2 from the germline V gene are SQVTM and ANQGSEA. The CDR3 extends over 10 amino acids. V was trimmed by 5 bases and J by 8 bases, leaving 6 bases between them. Here the CDR3 reads CSVLGEKLFF. The CDR3 DNA follows: TGCAGCGTTCTTGGGGAAAAACTGTTTTTT.

Note on this clonotype: A much larger clone lies a single base off, so this may be a read error. The genes are TRBV28 and TRBJ1-4; D is undetermined. The CDR3 extends over 13 amino acids. From germline, CDR1 is MDHEN and CDR2 SYDVKM. V was shortened by 3 bases and J by 7 bases, with 9 bases between the two germline ends. CDR3 residues: CASSLAELEKLFF. The CDR3 DNA is TGTGCCAGCAGTTTGGCAGAGCTTGAAAAACTGTTTTTT.

This clonotype was recorded many times. The rearrangement links TRBV24-1 to TRBJ2-3, with 8 bases lining up with TRBD2. This CDR3 has 18 amino acids. CDR1 and CDR2 from the germline V gene are KGHDR and SFDVKD. V was clipped by 3 bases and J by 1 base; unmatched bases: 11. The CDR3 here is CATSDPAPREAGTDTQYF. As DNA, the CDR3 is TGTGCCACCAGTGATCCCGCTCCGCGGGAGGCCGGCACAGATACGCAGTATTTT.

The table lists this clonotype with many counts. The V gene is TRBV29-1, the J gene TRBJ2-5; D is undetermined. In germline, CDR1 is SQVTM, CDR2 ANQGSEA. The V end was cut by 7 bases, the J end by 5 bases, with 14 bases between. This CDR3 spans 12 amino acids. The CDR3 reads CSAVVPEETQYF. In DNA, the CDR3 is TGCAGCGCTGTGGTCCCTGAGGAGACCCAGTACTTC.

This clonotype was seen repeatedly, ten times or more. This sequence joins TRBV7-8 and TRBJ2-1; D call uncertain. The CDR3 is 13 residues long. Trimming removed 5 bases from V and 4 bases from J, with 9 bases in between. The germline V gene has CDR1 SGHVS and CDR2 FQNEAQ. CDR3 region: CASSETGYNEQFF. The CDR3 bases are TGTGCCAGCAGCGAAACGGGTTACAATGAGCAGTTCTTC.

Remarks on this clonotype: A much bigger clone sits one base away, suggesting this may be a read error. V is TRBV20-1 and J is TRBJ2-3; TRBD2 aligns across 7 bases. The CDR3 is made up of 23 amino acids. Germline-derived CDR1 and CDR2 are DFQATT and SNEGSKA (reference sequence). V lost 6 bases and J lost 1; bases outside the gene matches: 34. CDR3 amino acids: CSATPRLAVMIYRPQGGTDTQYF. Here the CDR3 DNA reads TGCAGTGCCACCCCGAGACTAGCTGTGATGATTTATCGCCCGCAAGGTGGCACAGATACGCAGTATTTT.

This clonotype was seen ten or more times. This chain joins TRBV27 and TRBJ1-2; D possibly corresponds to TRBD1 (5 bases). With 5 bases removed from V and 8 bases from J, the gap between germline ends came to 15 bases. Per germline, CDR1 MNHEY and CDR2 SMNVEV (reference sequence). The CDR3 loop spans 13 amino acids. The chain's CDR3 is CASSRRGGPGYTF. The CDR3 DNA reads TGTGCCAGCAGTAGGAGGGGAGGCCCGGGCTACACCTTC.

This clonotype came up many times. The J gene is TRBJ2-7, the V gene TRBV27, with a tentative D call TRBD2 (5 bases). This CDR3 contains 14 residues. Trimming cost V 4 bases and J 3 bases, with 13 bases left between them. Germline V gives CDR1 MNHEY, CDR2 SMNVEV (reference sequence). CDR3 DNA: TGTGCCAGCAGTTGGGGAGACGGAGGCTACGAGCAGTACTTC. Translation: CASSWGDGGYEQYF.

V and J are TRBV6-1 and TRBJ1-2; D unresolved. This CDR3 region has 14 residues. Trimming shortened V by 8 bases and J by 3 bases, and 16 bases separated the two germline ends. The V gene's germline CDR1 is MNHNS and CDR2 SASEGT. CDR3: CASGSVGADYGYTF. The CDR3, as DNA: TGTGCCAGCGGGTCGGTGGGCGCCGACTATGGCTACACCTTC.

The rearrangement uses TRBV30 and TRBJ1-1, with TRBD1 matching 7 bases. V dropped 1 base and J dropped 7; count of bases not matched to a gene: 3. CDR3 length: 12 residues. CDR1 is GTSNPN and CDR2 is SVGIG in the germline V gene (reference sequence). The chain's CDR3 is CAWSEGTVEAFF. The CDR3 bases are TGTGCCTGGAGTGAGGGGACAGTTGAAGCTTTCTTT.

This clonotype was picked up many times. This chain links TRBV9 with TRBJ2-2; weak D call: TRBD2 (5 bases). Germline V gene data show CDR1 as SGDLS and CDR2 as YYNGEE. The CDR3 runs to 14 residues. V lost 2 bases to trimming and J lost 8 bases, with 13 bases between them. The CDR3 region has the DNA TGTGCCAGCAGCGTCTCACGAGGGCAAGGGGAGCTGTTTTTT. Its protein product is CASSVSRGQGELFF.

This chain joins TRBV28 and TRBJ2-2; D call uncertain. Germline V gene sequence: CDR1 MDHEN, CDR2 SYDVKM. CDR3 length: 12 amino acids. V gave up 6 bases and J gave up 6 bases, with 8 bases separating them. The CDR3 coding sequence is TGTGCCAGCAGAACAGCCCCCGGGGAGCTGTTTTTT. Amino acids: CASRTAPGELFF.

This clonotype appeared many times. This chain links TRBV5-8 with TRBJ2-5; maybe TRBD1 (5 bases). The CDR3 is made up of 11 amino acids. Trimming took 5 bases from V and 3 from J, leaving 5 bases between them. Germline lookup yields CDR1 SGHTS and CDR2 YDEGEE. The CDR3 nucleotides are TGTGCCAGCAGGGACAAAGAGACCCAGTACTTC. Its translation: CASRDKETQYF.

This clonotype turned up a few times. The V call is TRBV20-1, the J call TRBJ1-4, with D possibly TRBD1 on 6 matching bases. Germline V lookup: CDR1 DFQATT, CDR2 SNEGSKA (reference sequence). Trimming shortened V by 8 bases and J by 0 bases, and 19 bases separated the two germline ends. The CDR3 covers 16 residues. CDR3 residues: CSTLGGGFATNEKLFF. CDR3 coding DNA: TGCAGTACCCTCGGCGGGGGCTTTGCAACTAATGAAAAACTGTTTTTT.